This T cell receptor beta chain appears in the sequencing data of a study of blood T cell repertoires in COVID-19. The overall study: The United States, Italy and Spain supplied acute and convalescent COVID-19 samples. Sources were T cells, B-cell-depleted T cells, or PBMCs; the material itself was cDNA or gDNA.

This clone is a singleton in its sample. With 4 bases removed from V and 0 bases from J, the gap between germline ends came to 11 bases. The germline V gene has CDR1 SGDLS and CDR2 YYNGEE. The CDR3 covers 14 residues. TCRdb's copy holds only in-frame clones and misses some; the assay was immunoSEQ multiplex PCR. This repertoire shows about 260,000 clones, 85% to 90% found once; its top ten account for 1.5%. The genes are TRBV9 and TRBJ2-7; D not certain. The receptor was isolated from a woman between 40 and 50 years old who had recovered from COVID-19. Input material: peripheral blood. Written as DNA, the CDR3 is TGTGCCAGCAGCCCCCAGACAAGCTCCTACGAGCAGTACTTC. Translating it yields CASSPQTSSYEQYF. Looking up the rest from reference TRBV9 and TRBJ2-7 gives the full variable domain: DSGVTQTPKHLITATGQRVTLRCSPRSGDLSVYWYQQSLDQGLQFLIQYYNGEERAKGNILERFSAQQFPDLHSELNLSSLELGDSALYFCASSPQTSSYEQYFGPGTRLTVT.